A single sample gave rise to the 20 T cell receptor beta chains below, sequenced in a study of breast tumors, draining lymph nodes, adjacent tissues. One entry per CDR3 protein, called by TCRdb with MiXCR from the multiplex PCR reads. The top ten clones hold roughly 2.2% of a sample with around 140,000 distinct CDR3 sequences, about 31% of them seen once. Axillary draining lymph nodes of breast cancer patients supplied the node samples. Specimen: axillary lymph node tissue. Receptors were obtained from a female donor with breast cancer. Some clones in this sample may be carry-over from other donors' samples.

This clonotype was seen at least ten times. CDR3 sequence reads: CASSPGQGLYEQYF. The CDR3 coding sequence is TGTGCCAGCTCCCCGGGACAGGGACTCTACGAGCAGTACTTC. This rearrangement joins TRBV18 to TRBJ2-7; 9 nucleotides match TRBD1. The V gene's germline CDR1 is KGHSH and CDR2 LQKENI. After removal of 6 bases from V and 3 bases from J, the junction contained 6 bases not matched to a gene. This CDR3 region has 14 residues. Variable domain in full (rest from reference TRBV18 and TRBJ2-7): NAGVMQNPRHLVRRRGQEARLRCSPMKGHSHVYWYRQLPEEGLKFMVYLQKENIIDESGMPKERFSAEFPKEGPSILRIQQVVRGDSAAYFCASSPGQGLYEQYFGPGTRLTVT.

This clonotype was seen a handful of times. This may be a read error, as it is one base from a much larger clone. The chain joins TRBV6-5 to TRBJ2-3; D assignment may be TRBD1 or TRBD2 (6 bases each). This CDR3 spans 16 amino acids. Germline V gene sequence: CDR1 MNHEY, CDR2 SVGAGI. Trimming removed 5 bases at V and 2 bases at J, with 17 bases between. CDR3 DNA sequence: TGTGCCAGCAGTCACGAACGGGGGCTTAACACAGATACGCAGTATTTT. It is translated as CASSHERGLNTDTQYF.

Ten or more counts support this clonotype. The genes are TRBV11-1 and TRBJ1-2; D is unresolved. Looked up from germline, CDR1 is SGHAT and CDR2 is FQDESV (reference sequence). This CDR3 contains 15 residues. With 5 bases removed from V and 6 bases from J, the gap between germline ends came to 19 bases. The CDR3 spells CASSLTVAALDGYTF. As DNA, the CDR3 is TGTGCCAGCAGCCTTACGGTCGCCGCCCTGGATGGCTACACCTTC.

In its sample, this clonotype was seen many times. Germline and junction disagree at one end, which may indicate a read error. V gene TRBV7-7 combines with J gene TRBJ2-3; 8 bases are a match to TRBD2. Per germline, CDR1 SSHAT and CDR2 FNYEAQ (reference sequence). The CDR3 spans 13 residues. The CDR3 region is CASSPTGGTTQYF. In DNA form, the CDR3 reads TGTGCTAGCAGCCCCACGGGGGGGACCACGCAGTATTTT.

A note on this clonotype: A junction boundary mismatches the germline segment, possibly from a read error. The chain is built from TRBV7-2 and TRBJ2-5; perhaps TRBD2 as D (5 bases). CDR3 length: 10 amino acids. Germline CDR1 reads SGHTA; CDR2 reads FQGNSA. This CDR3 is CASGGEAQYF. Written as DNA, the CDR3 is TGTGCCAGCGGAGGAGAGGCCCAATACTTC.

The V and J genes are TRBV6-2 or TRBV6-3 and TRBJ2-7; a possible D gene is TRBD1 (6 bases). CDR3 size: 15 residues. Trimming left V 5 bases short and J 5 bases short, with 19 bases between. Germline CDR1 reads MNHEY; CDR2 reads SVGEGT. The CDR3 reads CASSPGPYRVHEQYF. In nucleotides, the CDR3 is TGTGCCAGCAGTCCGGGCCCCTACAGGGTACACGAGCAGTACTTC.

The V and J genes are TRBV7-9 and TRBJ2-7; 9 nucleotides line up with TRBD1. Germline assignment: CDR1 SEHNR and CDR2 FQNEAQ (reference sequence). This CDR3 region has 14 residues. With 0 bases clipped from V and 3 bases from J, the junction kept 0 bases outside the gene matches. CDR3 region: CASSLATGGYEQYF. In nucleotides, the CDR3 is TGTGCCAGCAGCTTAGCGACAGGGGGCTACGAGCAGTACTTC.

There are many counts of this clonotype. The genes are TRBV6-6 and TRBJ1-5, with 8 bases that match TRBD1. The germline V gene encodes CDR1 MNHNY and CDR2 SVGAGI (reference sequence). This CDR3 region has 18 residues. J was trimmed by 0 bases and V by 10 bases; bases with no gene match: 17. The CDR3 bases are TGTGCCACCTGCAGGGTGGCAGGGGGCTCCTATAGCAATCAGCCCCAGCATTTT. Translation: CATCRVAGGSYSNQPQHF.

To note about this clonotype: A much larger clone lies one base from this, so it may be a read error. This chain uses TRBV5-5 with TRBJ1-5; weak D call: TRBD1 (5 bases). Germline V gives CDR1 SGHKS, CDR2 YYEKEE (reference sequence). This CDR3 has 15 amino acids. CDR3 sequence: CAGSLHGGGNQPQHF. As DNA, the CDR3 is TGTGCCGGCAGCCTTCATGGGGGAGGCAATCAGCCCCAGCATTTT.

This clonotype was seen repeatedly, ten times or more. The chain employs TRBV7-9 and TRBJ1-6, with no clear D. The CDR3 covers 15 residues. Germline CDR1 SEHNR, CDR2 FQNEAQ (reference sequence). Trimming pared 2 bases from V and 9 bases from J, leaving 14 bases between. CDR3 sequence: CASSLYEAGGSPLHF. CDR3 sequence (DNA): TGTGCCAGCAGCTTATATGAGGCAGGAGGTTCACCCCTCCACTTT.

On this clonotype itself: The conserved phenylalanine or tryptophan normally closing the CDR3 is absent here, so this likely arose from a read error. The chain couples TRBV7-2 to TRBJ1-2; unclear D gene. The CDR3 has 14 residues. Trimming pared 4 bases from V and 4 bases from J, leaving 13 bases between. Germline CDR1 is SGHTA and CDR2 is FQGNSA. CDR3: CASSSEFTVYGYTL. Written as DNA, the CDR3 is TGTGCCAGCAGCTCTGAATTTACCGTCTATGGCTACACCCTC.

This clonotype appeared a few times. In DNA form, the CDR3 reads TGTGCCAGCAGTTTAATCCGACTTCTGGACGGCTACACCTTC. Its translation: CASSLIRLLDGYTF. The J gene is TRBJ1-2, the V gene TRBV28; D is ambiguous. Germline V lookup: CDR1 MDHEN, CDR2 SYDVKM. The CDR3 consists of 14 residues. The V and J ends lost 2 bases and 8 bases respectively, with 15 bases between them.

This clonotype occurred many times. The rearrangement links TRBV10-3 to TRBJ2-2; the D gene is possibly TRBD1 (5 bases). Germline V gene data show CDR1 as ENHRY and CDR2 as SYGVKD. V lost 0 bases, J lost 3 bases, and 8 bases lay in between. The CDR3 consists of 15 residues. The CDR3, as DNA: TGTGCCATCAGTGAGTCGCCAGGGTACACCGGGGAGCTGTTTTTT. Its protein product is CAISESPGYTGELFF.

This clonotype was seen at least ten times. The rearrangement joins TRBV29-1 to TRBJ2-2; D remains ambiguous. Trimming shortened V by 0 bases and J by 4 bases, and 3 bases separated the two germline ends. The CDR3 loop spans 12 amino acids. Germline V gene data show CDR1 as SQVTM and CDR2 as ANQGSEA. CDR3: CSVEDFTGELFF. CDR3 nucleotides: TGCAGCGTTGAAGATTTCACCGGGGAGCTGTTTTTT.

This clonotype was counted ten times or more. The CDR3 loop is CASSIEGRRQNNYGYTF. CDR3 DNA: TGTGCCAGTAGTATAGAAGGGCGGAGGCAGAATAACTATGGCTACACCTTC. The chain combines TRBV19 with TRBJ1-2; no clear D. The CDR3 runs 17 residues. Germline lookup yields CDR1 LNHDA and CDR2 SQIVND (reference sequence). The ends were cut back, 0 bases at V and 1 base at J, with 15 bases in the middle.

This clonotype was counted a single time. The chain uses TRBV2 and TRBJ1-4, with a tentative D call TRBD1 (6 bases). The CDR3 has 15 amino acids. V was clipped by 8 bases and J by 7 bases, with 20 bases between them. Germline CDR1 reads SNHLY; CDR2 reads FYNNEI. In DNA, the CDR3 is TGTGCCAGCGGAAGCATGAACAGGGAGGGTGAAAAACTGTTTTTT. Its protein product is CASGSMNREGEKLFF.

Worth noting for this clonotype: A much more abundant neighbour one base away suggests this may be a read error. The chain couples TRBV6-5 to TRBJ1-5; no reliable D call. Germline V CDR1 and CDR2: MNHEY, SVGAGI. V shed 5 bases and J shed 6 bases, with 14 bases lying between them. The CDR3 loop spans 14 amino acids. The CDR3 protein is CASSDLLGSQPQHF. The CDR3 DNA is TGTGCCAGCAGTGACCTTCTGGGATCTCAGCCCCAGCATTTT.

This chain links TRBV15 with TRBJ1-1; D may be TRBD1 (6 bases). Germline CDR1 LNHNV, CDR2 YYDKDF (reference sequence). CDR3 length: 20 amino acids. The ends were cut back, 5 bases at V and 3 bases at J, with 31 bases in the middle. The CDR3 loop is CATSYHRDTSSRVWDTEAFF. In DNA, the CDR3 is TGTGCCACCAGCTATCACCGGGACACGAGTTCGCGAGTTTGGGACACTGAAGCTTTCTTT.

This clonotype was counted many times. The chain is built from TRBV3-1 and TRBJ2-5; no clear D gene. The CDR3 loop spans 11 amino acids. V was cut by 2 bases and J by 5 bases, with 3 bases left in between. Germline V gives CDR1 LGHDT, CDR2 YNNKEL (reference sequence). CDR3 residues: CASSQRETQYF. CDR3 DNA: TGTGCCAGCAGCCAAAGGGAGACCCAGTACTTC.

This clonotype was counted a few times. The chain carries TRBV12-3 or TRBV12-4 and TRBJ1-1; no firm D call. Trimming left V 3 bases short and J 1 base short, with 12 bases between. The CDR3 covers 15 residues. CDR3: CASSFFDSRNTEAFF. In DNA form, the CDR3 reads TGTGCCAGCAGTTTCTTCGACTCCCGGAACACTGAAGCTTTCTTT.